Below, 9 T cell receptor beta chains from the same sample are listed, as sequenced in a study of patients and donors after allogeneic stem cell transplantation. TCRdb passed the RT-PCR reads through MiXCR, listing each CDR3 protein once. Among a few hundred thousand distinct CDR3 sequences listed, roughly two fifths were seen once. The sequenced material came from blood, either unsorted or a sorted T cell fraction (not recorded which). The receptors stem from a human donor who was either an allogeneic HSCT recipient or a stem cell or donor lymphocyte infusion donor (not recorded which). It is not recorded whose cells these are; they may come from a transplant donor.

The chain couples TRBV5-1 to TRBJ2-5; D not resolved. Germline lookup yields CDR1 SGHRS and CDR2 YFSETQ. The ends were cut back, 0 bases at V and 11 bases at J, with 20 bases in the middle. The CDR3 sequence is 15 residues long. The DNA of the CDR3 is TGCGCCAGCAGCTTGGCCTTTCAAATTACCGAGTGGCAGTACTTC. Translating it yields CASSLAFQITEWQYF.

V is TRBV4-1 and J is TRBJ1-5; D is possibly TRBD1 (5 bases). Germline V lookup: CDR1 MGHRA, CDR2 YSYEKL. This CDR3 comprises 16 residues. V lost 3 bases and J lost 4, with 16 bases in between. The CDR3 is CASSQAGLAGNQPQHF. In nucleotides, the CDR3 is TGCGCCAGCAGCCAGGCAGGGTTAGCGGGGAATCAGCCCCAGCATTTT.

The gene calls are TRBV4-1 and TRBJ1-2; TRBD1 might be the D (5 bases). The V gene's germline CDR1 is MGHRA and CDR2 YSYEKL. The germline V and J ends were trimmed by 1 base and 0 bases, with 9 bases remaining between them. The CDR3 is 15 residues long. CDR3 DNA sequence: TGCGCCAGCAGCCAAGTCCCAGGGCCTAACTATGGCTACACCTTC. This sequence encodes CASSQVPGPNYGYTF.

The chain couples TRBV5-1 to TRBJ2-6; D call uncertain. CDR1 SGHRS and CDR2 YFSETQ come from the germline V gene. Trimming pared 5 bases from V and 0 bases from J, leaving 12 bases between. The CDR3 runs 16 residues. The CDR3 DNA is TGCGCCAGCAGACCAGCTATTACCTCTGGGGCCAACGTCCTGACTTTC. Its protein product is CASRPAITSGANVLTF.

The chain uses TRBV6-2 or TRBV6-3 and TRBJ2-2; a possible D gene is TRBD1 (6 bases). The V end was cut by 0 bases, the J end by 0 bases, with 11 bases between. Germline V lookup: CDR1 MNHEY, CDR2 SVGEGT. The CDR3 sequence is 17 residues long. The CDR3 DNA reads TGTGCCAGCAGTTACTCCCTAAGGACAGCGAACACCGGGGAGCTGTTTTTT. Protein: CASSYSLRTANTGELFF.

V and J are TRBV19 and TRBJ1-5, with D unclear. The germline CDR1 and CDR2 sequences are LNHDA and SQIVND (reference sequence). CDR3 size: 13 residues. V lost 3 bases and J lost 5, with 8 bases in between. CDR3 sequence: CASSIPPDQPQHF. The CDR3, as DNA: TGTGCCAGTAGTATCCCCCCGGATCAGCCCCAGCATTTT.

V is TRBV4-3 and J is TRBJ2-1; 8 positions agree with TRBD2. J lost 2 bases, V lost 0 bases, and 3 bases had no gene match. The germline gives CDR1 LGHNA, CDR2 YSLEER. This CDR3 is built from 16 residues. CDR3 loop: CASSQDRGGPYNEQFF. The CDR3 nucleotides are TGCGCCAGCAGCCAAGATCGCGGGGGGCCCTACAATGAGCAGTTCTTC.

This chain uses TRBV2 with TRBJ1-5; tentatively, D is TRBD1 (6 bases). Germline CDR1 is SNHLY and CDR2 is FYNNEI. V was shortened by 5 bases and J by 6 bases, with 14 bases between the two germline ends. The CDR3 spans 14 residues. The CDR3 coding sequence is TGTGCCAGCAGTAACCAGGGGAAGGGTCAGCCCCAGCATTTT. This translates into CASSNQGKGQPQHF.

The J gene is TRBJ1-2, the V gene TRBV7-2, with TRBD1 as a possible D gene (6 bases). The CDR3 sequence is 15 residues long. Germline V gives CDR1 SGHTA, CDR2 FQGNSA. V shed 2 bases and J shed 6 bases, with 16 bases lying between them. The DNA for the CDR3 is TGTGCCAGCAGCTTAAACTACAGGGTCACCGATGGCTACACCTTC. As protein: CASSLNYRVTDGYTF.